These 21 T cell receptor beta chains were all obtained from the same sample, sequenced in a study of CD8 T cells in Susac syndrome. The RNA, roughly 0.45 to 1 ug, was put through reverse transcription using random hexamers. Each CDR3 protein is one row after TCRdb ran MiXCR on the immunoSEQ multiplex PCR reads. The sample yields approximately 120,000 distinct CDR3 sequences, around 94% seen once. Input material: CD4+ T cells from PBMCs. The receptors stem from a human donor in good health.

This sequence joins TRBV11-2 and TRBJ2-7; D is uncertain. Deletions cut 1 base from V and 1 base from J, with 14 bases between. The germline V gene encodes CDR1 SGHAT and CDR2 FQNNGV. The CDR3 sequence is 16 residues long. The CDR3 protein is CASSLGRTKLSYEQYF. For the CDR3, the DNA is TGTGCCAGCAGCTTAGGCAGGACGAAACTTTCCTACGAGCAGTACTTC. Full variable domain (remainder filled in from reference TRBV11-2 and TRBJ2-7): EAGVAQSPRYKIIEKRQSVAFWCNPISGHATLYWYQQILGQGPKLLIQFQNNGVVDDSQLPKDRFSAERLKGVDSTLKIQPAKLEDSAVYLCASSLGRTKLSYEQYFGPGTRLTVT.

V usage is TRBV27 and J usage is TRBJ2-6; D is perhaps TRBD1 or TRBD2 (5 bases each). CDR3 length equals 16 residues. CDR1 and CDR2 (germline): MNHEY, SMNVEV (reference sequence). V lost 6 bases and J 4 bases, leaving 16 bases between the germline ends. The CDR3 loop is CASRLQEAAGANVLTF. DNA of the CDR3: TGTGCCAGCAGGCTACAGGAGGCGGCCGGGGCCAACGTCCTGACTTTC.

The chain is built from TRBV19 and TRBJ1-2; D is undetermined. Trimming pared 6 bases from V and 7 bases from J, leaving 12 bases between. The CDR3 loop spans 12 amino acids. Germline lookup yields CDR1 LNHDA and CDR2 SQIVND (reference sequence). CDR3 nucleotide sequence: TGTGCCAGTAGGCGGGATTATCGTGGCTACACCTTC. This encodes CASRRDYRGYTF. Full variable domain (missing parts from reference TRBV19 and TRBJ1-2): DGGITQSPKYLFRKEGQNVTLSCEQNLNHDAMYWYRQDPGQGLRLIYYSQIVNDFQKGDIAEGYSVSREKKESFPLTVTSAQKNPTAFYLCASRRDYRGYTFGSGTRLTVV.

The rearrangement uses TRBV4-3 and TRBJ1-2, with 9 nucleotides matching TRBD1. This CDR3 has 14 amino acids. With V trimmed by 1 base and J by 8 bases, 5 bases remained unmatched. CDR1 LGHNA and CDR2 YSLEER come from the germline V gene. CDR3 residues: CASSQGEGQGGYTF. In nucleotides, the CDR3 is TGCGCCAGCAGCCAAGGAGAGGGACAGGGAGGCTACACCTTC.

The chain combines TRBV20-1 with TRBJ2-1; 7 bases line up with TRBD1. Germline values: CDR1 DFQATT, CDR2 SNEGSKA (reference sequence). Trimming cost V 4 bases and J 8 bases; bases outside gene matches: 5. The CDR3 consists of 12 residues. The CDR3 coding sequence is TGCAGTGCTACCTTTACAGGGGATGAGCAGTTCTTC. Translating it yields CSATFTGDEQFF.

The J gene is TRBJ1-2, the V gene TRBV5-1, with 9 nucleotides matching TRBD1. This CDR3 contains 14 residues. V lost 1 base to trimming and J lost 7 bases; unmatched junction nucleotides: 5. Germline-derived CDR1 and CDR2 are SGHRS and YFSETQ. For the CDR3, the DNA is TGCGCCAGCAGCTTGAAGACAGGGGGAGGTGGCTACACCTTC. Translation: CASSLKTGGGGYTF.

This rearrangement joins TRBV7-9 to TRBJ2-6; D ambiguous. Germline CDR1 and CDR2: SEHNR and FQNEAQ (reference sequence). Deletions cut 7 bases from V and 3 bases from J, with 13 bases between. The CDR3 extends over 15 amino acids. CDR3 coding DNA: TGTGCCAGCAACCGTTTCAATGGTGGGGCCAACGTCCTGACTTTC. This sequence encodes CASNRFNGGANVLTF.

The J gene is TRBJ2-7, the V gene TRBV20-1, with TRBD2 as a possible D gene (7 bases). In germline, CDR1 is DFQATT, CDR2 SNEGSKA (reference sequence). V was trimmed by 6 bases and J by 7 bases, leaving 16 bases between them. This CDR3 is built from 12 residues. The chain's CDR3 is CSAPKGGWEQYF. The CDR3 nucleotides are TGCAGTGCCCCGAAGGGGGGGTGGGAGCAGTACTTC.

CDR3 nucleotides: TGCAGTGCCGGGGGGGGCCGGGAGACCCAGTACTTC. This translates into CSAGGGRETQYF. The V and J genes are TRBV20-1 and TRBJ2-5; 8 positions match TRBD2. Trimming took 6 bases from V and 5 from J; bases not matched to a gene: 5. Germline V gives CDR1 DFQATT, CDR2 SNEGSKA (reference sequence). The CDR3 is 12 amino acids.

This sequence joins TRBV7-8 and TRBJ2-1; the match to TRBD2 covers 13 bases. The germline CDR1 and CDR2 sequences are SGHVS and FQNEAQ. The CDR3 totals 17 residues. The ends lost 5 bases at V and 0 bases at J; junction bases unmatched: 4. The CDR3 sequence: CASSAGLAGPSYNEQFF. DNA of the CDR3: TGTGCCAGCAGCGCGGGACTAGCGGGACCCTCCTACAATGAGCAGTTCTTC.

This rearrangement joins TRBV7-9 to TRBJ2-2; 10 bases map to TRBD2. The germline gives CDR1 SEHNR, CDR2 FQNEAQ (reference sequence). V lost 3 bases, J lost 6 bases, and 10 bases stayed unmatched. The length of the CDR3 is 17 residues. CDR3 in amino acids: CASSFKSGRAMAGELFF. In nucleotides, the CDR3 is TGTGCCAGCAGCTTTAAAAGCGGGAGGGCCATGGCCGGGGAGCTGTTTTTT.

The J gene is TRBJ2-7, the V gene TRBV5-6; D might be TRBD2 (6 bases). This CDR3 has 15 residues. The V end lost 5 bases, the J end lost 1 base, and 16 bases lay between the germline ends. Germline CDR1 is SGHDT and CDR2 is YYEEEE. Written as DNA, the CDR3 is TGTGCCAGCAGTTTGTCCGATGGGAGGTCCTACGAGCAGTACTTC. Protein sequence: CASSLSDGRSYEQYF. The full variable domain, with the rest looked up from reference TRBV5-6 and TRBJ2-7, is DAGVTQSPTHLIKTRGQQVTLRCSPKSGHDTVSWYQQALGQGPQFIFQYYEEEERQRGNFPDRFSGHQFPNYSSELNVNALLLGDSALYLCASSLSDGRSYEQYFGPGTRLTVT.

The chain joins TRBV29-1 to TRBJ2-4; 10 bases fit TRBD1. CDR1 is SQVTM and CDR2 is ANQGSEA in the germline V gene. The CDR3 is 14 residues long. V gave up 3 bases and J gave up 1 base; unmatched junction bases: 0. Here the CDR3 DNA reads TGCAGCGTTGAGGGACAGGGGGCCAAAAACATTCAGTACTTC. Encoded protein: CSVEGQGAKNIQYF.

V is TRBV4-3 and J is TRBJ2-7, with D perhaps matching TRBD2 (7 bases). Germline CDR1 reads LGHNA; CDR2 reads YSLEER. The CDR3 has 13 residues. The V end lost 3 bases, the J end lost 6 bases, and 12 bases lay between the germline ends. CDR3 amino acids: CASSHTRGGEQYF. The CDR3, as DNA: TGCGCCAGCAGCCATACGAGGGGGGGCGAGCAGTACTTC.

J is TRBJ2-3 and V is TRBV29-1, with D perhaps being TRBD1 or TRBD2 (7 bases each). V was cut by 7 bases and J by 0 bases, with 14 bases left in between. This CDR3 has 14 residues. In germline, CDR1 is SQVTM, CDR2 ANQGSEA. The DNA of the CDR3 is TGCAGCGGGAGGGAGGGGGCTAGCACAGATACGCAGTATTTT. It is translated as CSGREGASTDTQYF.

The chain links TRBV7-2 to TRBJ2-5; 7 bases match TRBD2. J lost 8 bases, V lost 4 bases, and 7 bases had no gene match. The CDR3 runs to 13 residues. In germline, CDR1 is SGHTA, CDR2 FQGNSA. The CDR3 sequence: CASSSASGATQYF. In DNA form, the CDR3 reads TGTGCCAGCAGCTCAGCAAGCGGGGCAACCCAGTACTTC.

J is TRBJ2-5 and V is TRBV4-3; D gene ambiguous. The CDR3 loop spans 13 amino acids. V dropped 2 bases and J dropped 1 base, with 5 bases sitting between them. The germline gives CDR1 LGHNA, CDR2 YSLEER. The CDR3 DNA is TGCGCCAGCAGCCAATCCTTCCAAGAGACCCAGTACTTC. Translation gives CASSQSFQETQYF.

The chain links TRBV12-3 or TRBV12-4 to TRBJ2-7; no clear D. The CDR3 loop spans 13 amino acids. Trimming took off 3 bases at V and 6 bases at J, with 12 bases between the two ends. The CDR3 protein is CASSLRQAIEQYF. In DNA, the CDR3 is TGTGCCAGCAGTTTGCGCCAGGCCATCGAGCAGTACTTC.

This chain uses TRBV5-4 with TRBJ1-5; a weak D match, TRBD1 (6 bases). V shed 4 bases and J shed 4 bases, with 9 bases lying between them. The germline V gene encodes CDR1 SGHNT and CDR2 YYREEE (reference sequence). The CDR3 is 13 amino acids. CDR3 residues: CASSEGVNQPQHF. Written as DNA, the CDR3 is TGTGCCAGCAGCGAGGGGGTAAATCAGCCCCAGCATTTT.

The J gene is TRBJ1-2, the V gene TRBV4-2; D is unresolved. The CDR3 sequence is 15 residues long. V lost 1 base, J lost 1 base, and 10 bases lay in between. The V gene's germline CDR1 is LGHNA and CDR2 YNFKEQ. The CDR3 sequence: CASSQAADLNYGYTF. The DNA for the CDR3 is TGTGCCAGCAGCCAAGCGGCAGACCTTAACTATGGCTACACCTTC.

This sequence joins TRBV4-3 and TRBJ2-7; 10 bases are a match to TRBD2. V was clipped by 0 bases and J by 3 bases; unmatched bases: 11. CDR1 and CDR2 (germline): LGHNA, YSLEER. The CDR3 loop spans 18 amino acids. The CDR3 bases are TGCGCCAGCAGCCAAGAAATACCCTTTAGCGGGAGGATCTACGAGCAGTACTTC. It specifies CASSQEIPFSGRIYEQYF.